Below are 15 T cell receptor beta chains sequenced from a single sample in a study of control samples from healthy donors and cancer patients. Libraries were prepared by immunoSEQ multiplex PCR; TCRdb keeps only in-frame clonotypes and omits some of them. The sample contains tens of thousands of clones, approximately 90% of which appear only once. Sequencing was done on a sample of PBMCs. These receptor sequences come from a woman aged 55-75 years with head and neck cancer.

The rearrangement links TRBV6-4 to TRBJ1-1; 7 bases line up with TRBD1. The CDR3 loop spans 14 amino acids. From germline, CDR1 is MRHNA and CDR2 SNTAGT. V shed 4 bases, J shed 1 base, and the junction held 3 bases outside the gene matches. The CDR3 here is CASSVDRENTEAFF. CDR3 nucleotides: TGTGCCAGCAGTGTCGACAGGGAGAACACTGAAGCTTTCTTT.

The genes are TRBV10-3 and TRBJ2-1; 10 bases map to TRBD2. The J segment lost 8 bases and the V segment lost 0 bases, leaving 7 bases of the junction unmatched. The CDR3 is 16 residues long. From germline, CDR1 is ENHRY and CDR2 SYGVKD. The CDR3 DNA reads as TGTGCCATCAGTGAGTCGTTTGCTAGCGGGAGCTATGAGCAGTTCTTC. Translating gives CAISESFASGSYEQFF.

The count of this clone is one. J is TRBJ2-1 and V is TRBV5-4; 13 nucleotides align to TRBD2. The junction had 4 bases not matched to a gene; V was cut back by 0 bases and J by 7 bases. Germline CDR1 SGHNT, CDR2 YYREEE (reference sequence). This CDR3 has 16 amino acids. The CDR3 region is CASSLGGLAGLNEQFF. The CDR3 DNA follows: TGTGCCAGCAGCTTGGGGGGACTAGCGGGATTGAATGAGCAGTTCTTC.

The chain uses TRBV9 and TRBJ2-3; the match to TRBD2 covers 8 bases. This CDR3 region has 13 residues. The J segment lost 11 bases and the V segment lost 4 bases, leaving 9 bases of the junction unmatched. Germline CDR1 reads SGDLS; CDR2 reads YYNGEE. DNA for the CDR3: TGTGCCAGCAGCTTAACCGGGACTAGGGAGCAGTATTTT. Encoded protein: CASSLTGTREQYF.

This clone occurred once. CDR3: CASSSSGRRDEQFF. CDR3 sequence (DNA): TGTGCCAGCAGTTCCAGCGGGAGGAGGGATGAGCAGTTCTTC. The rearrangement uses TRBV6-4 and TRBJ2-1; 9 bases are shared with TRBD2. Germline assignment: CDR1 MRHNA and CDR2 SNTAGT. V lost 5 bases and J lost 8; bases outside the gene matches: 7. This CDR3 region has 14 residues.

The chain uses TRBV27 and TRBJ1-5; D is ambiguous. V gave up 5 bases and J gave up 9 bases, with 23 bases separating them. From germline, CDR1 is MNHEY and CDR2 SMNVEV (reference sequence). The length of the CDR3 is 16 residues. Here the CDR3 reads CASSPSDGFKIWPQHF. The CDR3 DNA is TGTGCCAGCAGTCCATCCGACGGTTTCAAAATATGGCCCCAGCATTTT.

The V and J genes are TRBV11-3 and TRBJ2-1; 9 bases are shared with TRBD2. The CDR3 sequence is 14 residues long. Germline V CDR1 and CDR2: SGHNT, YENEEA. The V segment lost 2 bases and the J segment 6 bases; nucleotides outside the gene matches: 2. The CDR3 is CASSLSGRFNEQFF. Here the CDR3 DNA reads TGTGCCAGCAGCTTAAGCGGGAGGTTCAATGAGCAGTTCTTC. Combining the CDR3 with reference TRBV11-3 and TRBJ2-1 gives the whole variable domain EAGVVQSPRYKIIEKKQPVAFWCNPISGHNTLYWYLQNLGQGPELLIRYENEEAVDDSQLPKDRFSAERLKGVDSTLKIQPAELGDSAVYLCASSLSGRFNEQFFGPGTRLTVL.

The chain couples TRBV5-6 to TRBJ2-2; D could derive from TRBD1 or TRBD2 (5 bases each). This CDR3 is built from 15 residues. With 4 bases removed from V and 8 bases from J, the gap between germline ends came to 18 bases. Per the germline V gene, CDR1 is SGHDT and CDR2 is YYEEEE. The CDR3 loop reads CASSPGLIGVGELFF. In DNA, the CDR3 is TGTGCCAGCAGCCCAGGACTCATAGGGGTGGGGGAGCTGTTTTTT.

This chain links TRBV6-2 or TRBV6-3 with TRBJ2-1; 14 bases align to TRBD2. V trimming: 5 bases; J trimming: 15 bases; junction bases outside the gene matches: 15. This CDR3 contains 16 residues. Germline lookup yields CDR1 MNHEY and CDR2 SVGEGT. In DNA, the CDR3 is TGTGCCAGCAGTCCGGAACCGAAGGGACTAGCGGGAGAATCGTTCTTC. Protein: CASSPEPKGLAGESFF.

This chain joins TRBV5-1 and TRBJ1-4; perhaps TRBD1 as D (5 bases). V lost 0 bases, J lost 8 bases, and 17 bases lay in between. This CDR3 region has 16 residues. Germline lookup yields CDR1 SGHRS and CDR2 YFSETQ. CDR3 sequence: CASSLASGGVTEKLFF. In DNA, the CDR3 is TGCGCCAGCAGCTTGGCCTCTGGGGGGGTGACGGAAAAACTGTTTTTT.

The J gene is TRBJ2-7, the V gene TRBV20-1; D is unclear. V was shortened by 3 bases and J by 2 bases, with 11 bases between the two germline ends. The CDR3 runs 13 residues. Germline assignment: CDR1 DFQATT and CDR2 SNEGSKA (reference sequence). The CDR3 nucleotides read TGCAGTGCTAGTGTCCTTCGTACCTACGAGCAGTACTTC. It yields the protein CSASVLRTYEQYF.

This chain uses TRBV5-8 with TRBJ2-5; possible D gene TRBD1, 6 bases. CDR3 size: 16 residues. Germline-derived CDR1 and CDR2 are SGHTS and YDEGEE. V lost 4 bases, J lost 2 bases, and 18 bases lay in between. CDR3 sequence: CASSPIKKQGQETQYF. As DNA, the CDR3 is TGTGCCAGCAGCCCAATTAAAAAACAGGGACAAGAGACCCAGTACTTC.

V usage is TRBV6-2 or TRBV6-3 and J usage is TRBJ2-1, with TRBD1 as a possible D gene (6 bases). V dropped 0 bases and J dropped 12 bases, with 9 bases sitting between them. CDR3 size: 12 residues. CDR1 MNHEY and CDR2 SVGEGT come from the germline V gene. The CDR3: CASSYSQGGQFF. The CDR3 DNA reads TGTGCCAGCAGTTACTCTCAAGGGGGGCAGTTCTTC.

J is TRBJ1-2 and V is TRBV29-1, with 8 bases aligning to TRBD1. Germline lookup yields CDR1 SQVTM and CDR2 ANQGSEA. The CDR3 sequence is 13 residues long. Losses at the gene ends were 4 bases for V and 7 bases for J; bases not matched to a gene: 8. The CDR3 nucleotides read TGCAGCGTTGTGGACAGGGAGCACTCTGGCTACACCTTC. Its translation: CSVVDREHSGYTF.

The gene calls are TRBV18 and TRBJ2-6, with a weak D call TRBD1 (7 bases). Germline lookup yields CDR1 KGHSH and CDR2 LQKENI. This CDR3 is built from 17 residues. V was clipped by 6 bases and J by 0 bases, with 15 bases between them. The CDR3 nucleotides are TGTGCCAGCTCCCGCGGGACAGCCCACTCTGGGGCCAACGTCCTGACTTTC. It is translated as CASSRGTAHSGANVLTF.